Listed here is a single T cell receptor (beta chain). No antigen is known for it. The repertoire was sequenced with immunoSEQ multiplex PCR; TCRdb's copy has only in-frame clones and lacks some. The sample lists approximately 1.4 million clones, 95% to 99% seen once, with roughly 0.42% in the top ten. The sample is drawn from a study of shared clonotypes between healthy human individuals. In the study overall: Two women and three men aged 18 to 49 served as donors.

Study-wide findings and caveats: Read depth was anticipated to influence clonotype sharing among donors. It was the few donors that limited the genetic and exposure-history diversity represented.

Looked up from germline, CDR1 is LNHNV and CDR2 is YYDKDF (reference sequence). Germline trimming cut 0 bases from V and 0 bases from J; bases unmatched to any gene: 5. The CDR3 covers 16 residues. This sequence was found in a man aged 30 to 45 in good health. This rearrangement joins TRBV15 to TRBJ2-7, with 7 bases identical to TRBD1. Sequencing was carried out using naive CD4+ T cells sorted from blood. Subset noted: CD45RA+ positively selected. The CDR3 loop is CATSREGQVYSYEQYF. CDR3 bases: TGTGCCACCAGCAGAGAAGGACAGGTTTACTCCTACGAGCAGTACTTC.